This TCR beta chain was recovered during a study of PD-L1 blockade in urothelial cancer. Background on the study: T cell content in blood samples showed a median of 141,255.

Data came from immunoSEQ multiplex PCR; TCRdb stores just in-frame clones and leaves some out. The sample has approximately 86,000 clones; over 80% are singletons. There are 14 residues in the CDR3. J lost 6 bases, V lost 0 bases, and 6 bases had no gene match. Germline CDR1 reads SGDLS; CDR2 reads YYNGEE. Specified time point: pretreatment peripheral blood. The chain combines TRBV9 with TRBJ2-7, with 7 bases lining up with TRBD1. This material consisted of PBMCs, taken around atezolizumab (anti-PD-L1) treatment. The origin of this receptor is a middle-aged man with urothelial cancer. CDR3 in DNA: TGTGCCAGCAGCGTAGTTTCCGCAGGGGGCGAGCAGTACTTC. This sequence encodes CASSVVSAGGEQYF. Full variable domain (remainder filled in from reference TRBV9 and TRBJ2-7): DSGVTQTPKHLITATGQRVTLRCSPRSGDLSVYWYQQSLDQGLQFLIQYYNGEERAKGNILERFSAQQFPDLHSELNLSSLELGDSALYFCASSVVSAGGEQYFGPGTRLTVT.